Below are 24 T cell receptor beta chains sequenced from a single sample in a study of breast tumors, draining lymph nodes, adjacent tissues. Using its own MiXCR run on the multiplex PCR reads, TCRdb lists one record per CDR3 protein. Of around 230,000 distinct CDR3 sequences detected, 32% appear once; the ten largest clones hold roughly 1.5%. Breast cancer patients provided tissue from their axillary draining lymph nodes. Sequences were obtained from axillary lymph node tissue. These receptors were obtained from a female donor with breast cancer. Some clones in this sample may be carry-over from other donors' samples.

This clonotype was seen a handful of times. J is TRBJ2-1 and V is TRBV27; D is possibly TRBD1 (6 bases). CDR3 size: 13 residues. Germline CDR1 reads MNHEY; CDR2 reads SMNVEV (reference sequence). The V end lost 6 bases, the J end lost 9 bases, and 15 bases lay between the germline ends. The DNA for the CDR3 is TGTGCCAGCAGAGTAACAGGGATCCCTGAGCAGTTCTTC. The encoded protein is CASRVTGIPEQFF.

The chain is built from TRBV5-1 and TRBJ2-2; D not certain. The V gene lost 1 base and the J gene lost 8 bases, with 3 bases spanning the gap. The CDR3 is 11 amino acids. Looked up from germline, CDR1 is SGHRS and CDR2 is YFSETQ. CDR3 residues: CASSLNGELFF. The CDR3, as DNA: TGCGCCAGCAGCTTGAATGGGGAGCTGTTTTTT.

A single count supports this clonotype. A read error is likely, as this CDR3 ends without the conserved phenylalanine or tryptophan. The DNA is left out, because the CDR3 cannot be placed on it with certainty; the CDR3 is given as TCRdb lists it. The rearrangement uses TRBV29-1 and TRBJ1-3; TRBD1 is taken as the D call from the table, unchecked against the DNA. The CDR3 adds up to 14 amino acids, both ends counted. Germline CDR1 is SQVTM and CDR2 is ANQGSEA. This chain's CDR3 is CSVESGTRRNTIHS.

At least ten counts were recorded for this clonotype. The genes are TRBV6-2 or TRBV6-3 and TRBJ2-3; D not certain. The germline V gene has CDR1 MNHEY and CDR2 SVGEGT. V shed 2 bases and J shed 4 bases, with 16 bases lying between them. CDR3 size: 16 residues. For the CDR3, the DNA is TGTGCCAGCAGTTACCGCACCCCCAGGAAAGCAGATACGCAGTATTTT. Protein: CASSYRTPRKADTQYF.

Turning to this clonotype: A junction end diverges from the germline sequence, so it may reflect a read error. The V gene is TRBV28, the J gene TRBJ2-3; 9 bases map to TRBD1. There are 15 residues in the CDR3. In germline, CDR1 is MDHEN, CDR2 SYDVKM. CDR3 bases: TGTGCCAGCAGTAGATTCGGGACAGGGACAGATATGCAGTATTTT. Its protein is CASSRFGTGTDMQYF.

CDR3: CATSDGGTYGYTF. The CDR3, as DNA: TGTGCCACCAGTGATGGGGGCACCTATGGCTACACCTTC. The V call is TRBV24-1, the J call TRBJ1-2; tentatively, D is TRBD1 (6 bases). CDR1 is KGHDR and CDR2 is SFDVKD in the germline V gene. This CDR3 is 13 amino acids long. The ends were cut back, 3 bases at V and 4 bases at J, with 8 bases in the middle.

The rearrangement uses TRBV27 and TRBJ1-5; D is uncertain. The germline V and J ends were trimmed by 7 bases and 6 bases, with 10 bases remaining between them. This CDR3 has 12 residues. Per the germline V gene, CDR1 is MNHEY and CDR2 is SMNVEV (reference sequence). The CDR3 spells CASNNRGQPQHF. The DNA of the CDR3 is TGTGCCAGCAATAACAGAGGTCAGCCCCAGCATTTT.

With regard to this clonotype: Just one base apart from a much larger clone, this may be a read error. The V gene is TRBV6-4, the J gene TRBJ2-1; 9 nucleotides agree with TRBD2. This CDR3 has 15 residues. Germline-derived CDR1 and CDR2 are MRHNA and SNTAGT. The CDR3 here is CTSSYSASGINEQFF. The CDR3, as DNA: TGTACCAGCAGTTACTCAGCTAGCGGGATAAATGAGCAGTTCTTC.

This clonotype showed up many times. The chain links TRBV12-3 or TRBV12-4 to TRBJ2-7; D remains unclear. The CDR3 has 12 amino acids. V was trimmed by 6 bases and J by 0 bases, leaving 6 bases between them. The chain's CDR3 is CASSSLSYEQYF. The CDR3 DNA reads as TGTGCCAGCAGCAGTCTCTCCTACGAGCAGTACTTC.

To note about this clonotype: The CDR3 carries no conserved terminal phenylalanine or tryptophan, so it likely arises from a read error. The V call is TRBV9, the J call TRBJ1-1, with TRBD1 as a possible D gene (5 bases). The CDR3 has 14 amino acids. V was clipped by 3 bases and J by 3 bases, with 12 bases between them. Germline CDR1 and CDR2: SGDLS and YYNGEE. The CDR3 DNA sequence: TGTGCCAGCAGCGCCGGAGGGGAGGACACTGAAGCTTTCTCT. Amino acids: CASSAGGEDTEAFS.

This clonotype occurred a few times. The rearrangement uses TRBV6-5 and TRBJ2-1, with TRBD2 matching over 7 bases. With 5 bases clipped from V and 0 bases from J, the junction kept 10 bases outside the gene matches. The CDR3 contains 17 residues. Germline V CDR1 and CDR2: MNHEY, SVGAGI. The CDR3 DNA reads as TGTGCCAGCAGTCACCTATGGGAGGGGAGCTCCTACAATGAGCAGTTCTTC. This gives the protein CASSHLWEGSSYNEQFF.

This clonotype has ten or more counts. This chain uses TRBV4-3 with TRBJ2-4, with 10 bases identical to TRBD2. The ends lost 2 bases at V and 0 bases at J; junction bases unmatched: 10. The CDR3 spans 19 residues. CDR1 is LGHNA and CDR2 is YSLEER in the germline V gene. The CDR3 nucleotides are TGCGCCAGCAGCCAATGGCTAGCGGGAGATTCCTTAGCCAAAAACATTCAGTACTTC. This translates into CASSQWLAGDSLAKNIQYF.

With regard to this clonotype: Since a much larger clone is just one base distant, this may be a read error. This chain connects TRBV6-4 to TRBJ1-3; possibly TRBD1 for D (6 bases). Germline CDR1 is MRHNA and CDR2 is SNTAGT. The V end was cut by 5 bases, the J end by 7 bases, with 36 bases between. This CDR3 contains 21 residues. CDR3 region: CASSHTDFQDSKQLCRNTIYF. As DNA, the CDR3 is TGTGCCAGCAGTCACACCGACTTCCAGGACAGCAAACAGTTATGTAGGAACACCATATATTTT.

On this clonotype: The DNA is left out, because the CDR3 cannot be placed on it with certainty; the CDR3 is given as TCRdb lists it. The J gene is TRBJ1-5, the V gene TRBV19; TRBD1 is the table's D call, not checked against the DNA. 24 amino acids form the CDR3, both terminal residues included. CDR1 LNHDA and CDR2 SQIVND come from the germline V gene (reference sequence). CDR3 sequence: CASSQQGGVTEAFFGAPPDQPQHF.

This clonotype was picked up many times. This chain links TRBV4-1 with TRBJ2-7; TRBD2 matches 11 bases. The germline gives CDR1 MGHRA, CDR2 YSYEKL. The CDR3 spans 15 residues. J was trimmed by 3 bases and V by 1 base; bases with no gene match: 2. In nucleotides, the CDR3 is TGCGCCAGCAGCCAAGCACTAGCGGGAGACTACGAGCAGTACTTC. Translating gives CASSQALAGDYEQYF.

This chain connects TRBV9 to TRBJ2-2, with 14 bases fitting TRBD2. CDR3 length equals 18 residues. Germline CDR1 and CDR2: SGDLS and YYNGEE. Trimming took 4 bases from V and 6 from J; bases not matched to a gene: 11. The CDR3 here is CASSLGLAGAVQAGELFF. The CDR3 DNA sequence: TGTGCCAGCAGCTTGGGACTAGCGGGAGCGGTCCAGGCCGGGGAGCTGTTTTTT.

V and J are TRBV14 and TRBJ1-2, with D possibly matching TRBD1 (5 bases). CDR3 size: 12 residues. Germline V lookup: CDR1 SGHDN, CDR2 FVKESK. V dropped 8 bases and J dropped 2 bases, with 9 bases sitting between them. The CDR3 coding sequence is TGTGCCAGCTCACAGGCGAACTATGGCTACACCTTC. This translates into CASSQANYGYTF.

At least ten counts were recorded for this clonotype. This rearrangement joins TRBV9 to TRBJ2-1, with 8 bases aligning to TRBD2. The V gene's germline CDR1 is SGDLS and CDR2 YYNGEE. The CDR3 is 15 amino acids. V gave up 0 bases and J gave up 6 bases; unmatched junction bases: 5. The CDR3 is CASSVVSGGGNEQFF. The CDR3 DNA sequence: TGTGCCAGCAGCGTAGTGTCGGGAGGGGGCAATGAGCAGTTCTTC.

J is TRBJ2-3 and V is TRBV7-6; 8 positions agree with TRBD2. V lost 5 bases, J lost 9 bases, and 13 bases stayed unmatched. Germline V gene data show CDR1 as SGHVS and CDR2 as FNYEAQ. CDR3 length equals 15 residues. CDR3 sequence: CASSPRTSRIDTQYF. CDR3 sequence (DNA): TGTGCCAGCAGCCCCCGGACTAGCAGGATAGACACGCAGTATTTT.

This clonotype was seen at least ten times. The chain joins TRBV5-1 to TRBJ2-7; TRBD1 agrees at 8 bases. Germline loops: CDR1 SGHRS, CDR2 YFSETQ. The CDR3 runs 14 residues. V trimming: 2 bases; J trimming: 2 bases; junction bases outside the gene matches: 3. Here the CDR3 DNA reads TGCGCCAGCAGCTTTCAGGGGGCCCCCTACGAGCAGTACTTC. This gives the protein CASSFQGAPYEQYF.

This clonotype appeared many times. The chain couples TRBV7-2 to TRBJ2-1; TRBD2 might be the D (5 bases). The V end lost 2 bases, the J end lost 5 bases, and 16 bases lay between the germline ends. The CDR3 contains 16 residues. Germline CDR1 is SGHTA and CDR2 is FQGNSA. CDR3 amino acids: CASSLSGVALNNEQFF. DNA of the CDR3: TGTGCCAGCAGCTTAAGCGGAGTCGCCCTCAACAATGAGCAGTTCTTC.

CDR3 region: CASSTAGQLHETQYF. Written as DNA, the CDR3 is TGCGCCAGCAGCACAGCGGGACAGCTCCACGAGACCCAGTACTTC. The genes are TRBV5-1 and TRBJ2-5, with D tentatively TRBD1 or TRBD2 (7 bases each). Germline values: CDR1 SGHRS, CDR2 YFSETQ. V gave up 4 bases and J gave up 5 bases, with 18 bases separating them. The CDR3 covers 15 residues.

This clonotype was counted at least ten times. The chain has TRBV20-1 and TRBJ2-5; 9 nucleotides agree with TRBD1. CDR1 DFQATT and CDR2 SNEGSKA come from the germline V gene (reference sequence). The CDR3 is 14 amino acids. After removal of 0 bases from V and 6 bases from J, the junction contained 5 bases not matched to a gene. The CDR3 reads CSARDLTGGKTQYF. CDR3 bases: TGCAGTGCTAGAGATCTGACAGGGGGGAAGACCCAGTACTTC.

This clonotype showed up many times. This chain joins TRBV6-5 and TRBJ2-3; the match to TRBD2 covers 10 bases. Germline V CDR1 and CDR2: MNHEY, SVGAGI. Trimming removed 8 bases from V and 4 bases from J; junction bases left unmatched: 9. The CDR3 extends over 15 amino acids. The CDR3 protein is CASGERGGRPDTQYF. DNA for the CDR3: TGTGCCAGCGGTGAGCGGGGGGGGCGCCCAGATACGCAGTATTTT.